The source of this T cell receptor beta chain is a study of blood T cell repertoires in COVID-19. At the level of the study: Spain, Italy and the United States supplied samples that represented acute and convalescent COVID-19. The cDNA or gDNA used as material had been derived from T cells, B-cell-depleted T cells, or PBMCs.

Authors' data handling: Estimation of nucleated cell counts relied on the amplification of reference gene primers. Assay: immunoSEQ multiplex PCR; the TCRdb copy retains only in-frame clones and omits some. The V and J calls and clone size were taken over from that table, and D and trimming were inferred from the DNA. The table shows about 190,000 clones, with approximately 85% occurring only once. Seattle enrolled patients during active infection and tracked them longitudinally. Source material: peripheral blood. This clonotype was obtained from a man older than 75 with COVID-19, enrolled during active disease.

CDR3 region: CASSPGPAGLGNTIYF. For the CDR3, the DNA is TGTGCCAGCTCACCTGGGCCGGCGGGCCTTGGAAACACCATATATTTT. The chain is built from TRBV18 and TRBJ1-3; D gene ambiguous. V was trimmed by 3 bases and J by 3 bases, leaving 15 bases between them. The germline CDR1 and CDR2 sequences are KGHSH and LQKENI. CDR3 length: 16 amino acids. The whole variable domain, remainder taken from reference TRBV18 and TRBJ1-3, is NAGVMQNPRHLVRRRGQEARLRCSPMKGHSHVYWYRQLPEEGLKFMVYLQKENIIDESGMPKERFSAEFPKEGPSILRIQQVVRGDSAAYFCASSPGPAGLGNTIYFGEGSWLTVV.